Shown below are 22 T cell receptor beta chains from a single sample sequenced in a study of blood T cells in healthy people across ages (dated by TCRdb to about 2015). Library prep was done by 5' RACE. Instrument on record: Illumina HiSeq 2500. A second PCR of about 6 to 11 cycles was run with a J-beta primer mix and a sample-barcoded 5' primer. The public reads were quality trimmed at Q25 with fastp and then assembled into clones with MiXCR by TCRdb, keeping productive beta chains. Each entry is one CDR3 protein sequence, shown with its most common DNA and genes. The table for this sample lists 600,000 or so distinct CDR3 sequences; approximately 30% of them were counted only once. The ten largest clones take up roughly 14% of the sample. The sample taken for sequencing was blood. All receptors derive from a woman of 80 years or more in good health.

This clonotype was detected many times. The genes are TRBV6-6 and TRBJ1-2, with 10 positions matching TRBD1. V shed 4 bases and J 7 bases; nucleotides not matched to a gene: 6. Germline V gene sequence: CDR1 MNHNY, CDR2 SVGAGI (reference sequence). This CDR3 is 14 amino acids long. The DNA of the CDR3 is TGTGCCAGCAGTTCCGACAGGGGGCTTTTTGGCTACACCTTC. Residues: CASSSDRGLFGYTF.

V and J are TRBV24-1 and TRBJ1-3; 8 positions match TRBD1. Germline CDR1 is KGHDR and CDR2 is SFDVKD. V trimming: 12 bases; J trimming: 4 bases; junction bases outside the gene matches: 10. The CDR3 length is 14 residues. CDR3 loop: CAAGGQGAGNTIYF. The CDR3 coding sequence is TGTGCCGCCGGTGGACAGGGCGCCGGAAACACCATATATTTT.

This clonotype was seen ten or more times. Here the CDR3 DNA reads TGTGCCAGCAGTGACTCGATGCGTCGATATTGGGGGGAGTCGTACAATGAGCAGTTCTTC. Its translation is CASSDSMRRYWGESYNEQFF. The chain is built from TRBV6-4 and TRBJ2-1, with D perhaps TRBD2 (6 bases). This CDR3 is 20 amino acids long. Looked up from germline, CDR1 is MRHNA and CDR2 is SNTAGT. Deletions cut 0 bases from V and 4 bases from J, with 25 bases between.

The sample holds many counts of this clonotype. V usage is TRBV30 and J usage is TRBJ1-1, with D unresolved. The CDR3 extends over 13 amino acids. V was shortened by 3 bases and J by 0 bases, with 8 bases between the two germline ends. Germline lookup yields CDR1 GTSNPN and CDR2 SVGIG (reference sequence). In DNA, the CDR3 is TGTGCCTGGAGCTTACAGCTGAACACTGAAGCTTTCTTT. It yields the protein CAWSLQLNTEAFF.

This clonotype was observed a few times. The chain couples TRBV25-1 to TRBJ2-1, with D tentatively TRBD2 (8 bases). V shed 8 bases and J shed 0 bases, with 14 bases lying between them. This CDR3 is 15 amino acids long. Looked up from germline, CDR1 is MGHDK and CDR2 is SYGVNS. The CDR3 DNA follows: TGTGCCAGCTCGCGGGGGGACAGCTCCTACAATGAGCAGTTCTTC. Translated: CASSRGDSSYNEQFF.

This clonotype showed up just a few times. V is TRBV7-2 and J is TRBJ1-1; no firm D call. Germline assignment: CDR1 SGHTA and CDR2 FQGNSA. Trimming shortened V by 5 bases and J by 8 bases, and 12 bases separated the two germline ends. The CDR3 totals 12 residues. DNA of the CDR3: TGTGCCAGCAGCCCCCCGGGTAGGGAAGCTTTCTTT. Encoded protein: CASSPPGREAFF.

This clonotype was recorded many times. The V call is TRBV7-9, the J call TRBJ2-1, with TRBD2 identical over 8 bases. This CDR3 has 15 residues. V shed 1 base, J shed 3 bases, and the junction held 2 bases outside the gene matches. CDR1 and CDR2 (germline): SEHNR, FQNEAQ (reference sequence). CDR3 loop: CASSLDSGVYNEQFF. CDR3 nucleotides: TGTGCCAGCAGCTTAGATAGCGGGGTCTACAATGAGCAGTTCTTC.

The chain joins TRBV3-1 to TRBJ2-5; D remains unclear. The germline gives CDR1 LGHDT, CDR2 YNNKEL (reference sequence). Trimming took 2 bases from V and 5 from J, leaving 15 bases between them. The CDR3 is made up of 15 amino acids. The CDR3 nucleotides are TGTGCCAGCAGCCAAAGACGGTTGCACGAGGAGACCCAGTACTTC. Translating it yields CASSQRRLHEETQYF.

This clonotype was seen at least ten times. The chain carries TRBV4-3 and TRBJ1-2; 7 positions agree with TRBD1. With 0 bases clipped from V and 8 bases from J, the junction kept 6 bases outside the gene matches. This CDR3 spans 14 amino acids. Germline CDR1 is LGHNA and CDR2 is YSLEER. In DNA, the CDR3 is TGCGCCAGCAGCCAAGAAAGACAGGGAAACGGCTACACCTTC. It encodes CASSQERQGNGYTF.

The rearrangement joins TRBV11-3 to TRBJ2-7, with TRBD2 matching over 14 bases. This CDR3 spans 15 amino acids. Germline loops: CDR1 SGHNT, CDR2 YENEEA. After removal of 5 bases from V and 10 bases from J, the junction contained 10 bases not matched to a gene. The CDR3 DNA reads TGTGCCAGCAGCGAGGGGACTAGCGGGGGAGGGGCCCAGTACTTC. It codes for CASSEGTSGGGAQYF. The variable domain in full, with the rest retrieved from reference TRBV11-3 and TRBJ2-7, is EAGVVQSPRYKIIEKKQPVAFWCNPISGHNTLYWYLQNLGQGPELLIRYENEEAVDDSQLPKDRFSAERLKGVDSTLKIQPAELGDSAVYLCASSEGTSGGGAQYFGPGTRLTVT.

Only a few counts were recorded for this clonotype. The CDR3 coding sequence is TGTGCCAGCAGCCTAGCGGGGAGTCCTTGGACCACAGATACGCAGTATTTT. Its protein is CASSLAGSPWTTDTQYF. The rearrangement links TRBV3-1 to TRBJ2-3; 8 nucleotides align to TRBD2. This CDR3 contains 17 residues. Germline trimming cut 4 bases from V and 2 bases from J; bases unmatched to any gene: 11. The germline V gene has CDR1 LGHDT and CDR2 YNNKEL (reference sequence).

V gene TRBV20-1 combines with J gene TRBJ2-7; no reliable D call. V lost 5 bases, J lost 3 bases, and 17 bases lay in between. Germline-derived CDR1 and CDR2 are DFQATT and SNEGSKA (reference sequence). The CDR3 runs 14 residues. The CDR3 nucleotides read TGCAGTGCTGTCCCGGGCCTTCGGGTCTACGAGCAGTACTTC. This sequence encodes CSAVPGLRVYEQYF.

The sample holds many counts of this clonotype. This chain links TRBV3-1 with TRBJ2-1, with D hard to call. CDR1 LGHDT and CDR2 YNNKEL come from the germline V gene (reference sequence). The length of the CDR3 is 13 residues. Deletions cut 5 bases from V and 10 bases from J, with 15 bases between. As DNA, the CDR3 is TGTGCCAGCAGCACACACACAGTACGGGAGCAGTTCTTC. This encodes CASSTHTVREQFF.

In this sample, this clonotype turned up many times. The rearrangement joins TRBV20-1 to TRBJ1-5; 11 bases match TRBD1. The J segment lost 3 bases and the V segment lost 3 bases, leaving 4 bases of the junction unmatched. CDR3 length equals 15 residues. The germline gives CDR1 DFQATT, CDR2 SNEGSKA (reference sequence). The CDR3: CSASWTGGYNQPQHF. In nucleotides, the CDR3 is TGCAGTGCTAGTTGGACAGGGGGCTACAATCAGCCCCAGCATTTT.

This clonotype was detected only a few times. A much larger clone sits a single nucleotide away, making a read error possible. The chain combines TRBV7-8 with TRBJ2-1, with 7 bases lining up with TRBD1. CDR1 and CDR2 (germline): SGHVS, FQNEAQ. This CDR3 spans 14 amino acids. Trimming cost V 3 bases and J 6 bases; bases outside gene matches: 5. The CDR3 nucleotides read TGTGCCAGCAGCTTTGTACAGGGGTGCAATGAGCAGTTCTTC. This codes for CASSFVQGCNEQFF.

Written as DNA, the CDR3 is TGTGCCAGCAGTGAAGGGATAACAGGTCATGGCTACACCTTC. This translates into CASSEGITGHGYTF. J is TRBJ1-2 and V is TRBV6-1; tentative D call: TRBD1 (5 bases). CDR3 size: 14 residues. Per the germline V gene, CDR1 is MNHNS and CDR2 is SASEGT. V shed 1 base and J shed 6 bases, with 12 bases lying between them.

This clonotype was found a few times. The chain employs TRBV12-3 or TRBV12-4 and TRBJ1-1; TRBD1 might be the D (6 bases). Deletions cut 8 bases from V and 5 bases from J, with 15 bases between. CDR3 length: 13 residues. DNA of the CDR3: TGTGCCAGCTCGGCCAGGGGAGGGACTGAAGCTTTCTTT. Its translation is CASSARGGTEAFF.

This clonotype came up many times. The gene calls are TRBV18 and TRBJ2-1, with 9 bases fitting TRBD1. J lost 1 base, V lost 5 bases, and 9 bases had no gene match. CDR1 KGHSH and CDR2 LQKENI come from the germline V gene. The CDR3 extends over 17 amino acids. The CDR3: CASSLQAGTGSYNEQFF. CDR3 DNA sequence: TGTGCCAGCTCATTGCAAGCCGGGACAGGGTCCTACAATGAGCAGTTCTTC. The whole variable domain, filled in from reference TRBV18 and TRBJ2-1, reads NAGVMQNPRHLVRRRGQEARLRCSPMKGHSHVYWYRQLPEEGLKFMVYLQKENIIDESGMPKERFSAEFPKEGPSILRIQQVVRGDSAAYFCASSLQAGTGSYNEQFFGPGTRLTVL.

This clonotype has ten or more counts. The V call is TRBV6-2 or TRBV6-3, the J call TRBJ2-3; D ambiguous. V was cut by 7 bases and J by 0 bases, with 14 bases left in between. CDR1 is MNHEY and CDR2 is SVGEGT in the germline V gene. This CDR3 has 15 amino acids. CDR3 in amino acids: CASTLLGSSTDTQYF. CDR3 in DNA: TGTGCCAGCACCCTTCTGGGGTCTAGCACAGATACGCAGTATTTT.

Worth noting for this clonotype: One end of the junction fails to match germline, which may point to a read error. The J gene is TRBJ1-1, the V gene TRBV6-2 or TRBV6-3; D is ambiguous. The CDR3 loop spans 12 amino acids. Germline CDR1 is MNHEY and CDR2 is SVGEGT. CDR3 sequence reads: CASRDGNIEAFF. The CDR3 DNA sequence: TGTGCCAGCAGGGACGGGAACATTGAAGCTTTCTTT.

Ten or more counts support this clonotype. V and J are TRBV4-1 and TRBJ1-2, with D perhaps matching TRBD1 (5 bases). Germline V CDR1 and CDR2: MGHRA, YSYEKL. The germline V and J ends were trimmed by 4 bases and 4 bases, with 19 bases remaining between them. There are 16 residues in the CDR3. CDR3 protein: CASSPEPGIHGYGYTF. DNA for the CDR3: TGCGCCAGCAGCCCCGAGCCAGGGATTCATGGCTATGGCTACACCTTC.

At least ten counts were recorded for this clonotype. The V and J genes are TRBV5-6 and TRBJ2-1, with 8 positions matching TRBD1. With 2 bases clipped from V and 4 bases from J, the junction kept 5 bases outside the gene matches. Germline V CDR1 and CDR2: SGHDT, YYEEEE. This CDR3 spans 15 amino acids. CDR3 amino acids: CASSFGTGVYNEQFF. The CDR3 DNA reads TGTGCCAGCAGCTTCGGGACAGGAGTATACAATGAGCAGTTCTTC.